The entry below describes one TCR beta chain. Primers for the PCR totalled 60 Vbeta and 13 Jbeta. Assay: immunoSEQ multiplex PCR; the TCRdb copy retains only in-frame clones and omits some. The table lists approximately 160,000 clones, approximately 80% of them singletons. The V end was cut by 0 bases, the J end by 9 bases, with 6 bases between. CDR1 and CDR2 from the germline V gene are SGHKS and YYEKEE (reference sequence). The CDR3 has 12 amino acids. The sample comes from a study of cytomegalovirus exposure and HLA in healthy donors. Study information: Sequencing of around 200 million T cells in an earlier analysis found 100 million or so unique TCR beta sequences.

This TCR came from a woman in her forties in good health and CMV-seropositive. The chain is built from TRBV5-5 and TRBJ2-2, with unresolved D. Sequenced material: PBMCs. The chain's CDR3 is CASSLGAWELFF. CDR3 bases: TGTGCCAGCAGCTTGGGTGCGTGGGAGCTGTTTTTT.